These 20 T cell receptor beta chains came from one sample sequenced in a study of blood T cell repertoires in COVID-19. Some clones are missing from TCRdb's copy, which holds only in-frame ones; the method was immunoSEQ multiplex PCR. The repertoire holds some 120,000 clones, with around four fifths as singletons. Material: peripheral blood. The receptors derive from a human donor in a cohort sampled during active COVID-19.

V and J are TRBV7-2 and TRBJ2-7; the match to TRBD2 covers 12 bases. V was pared by 6 bases and J by 1 base, with 10 bases of the junction left unmatched. CDR1 and CDR2 (germline): SGHTA, FQGNSA. The CDR3 has 17 residues. CDR3 residues: CASRETSGSTGSYEQYF. Here the CDR3 DNA reads TGTGCCAGCAGGGAGACTAGCGGGAGTACGGGGTCCTACGAGCAGTACTTC.

The rearrangement uses TRBV4-3 and TRBJ2-7; 8 bases match TRBD1. The V gene's germline CDR1 is LGHNA and CDR2 YSLEER. The V gene end was trimmed by 1 base and the J gene end by 0 bases; junction bases not matched to a gene: 2. This CDR3 is 15 amino acids long. The CDR3 region is CASSQGTGTSYEQYF. CDR3 nucleotides: TGCGCCAGCAGCCAAGGGACAGGGACCTCCTACGAGCAGTACTTC.

This chain joins TRBV7-9 and TRBJ2-2; 9 bases agree with TRBD1. CDR1 and CDR2 from the germline V gene are SEHNR and FQNEAQ (reference sequence). After removal of 4 bases from V and 3 bases from J, the junction contained 9 bases not matched to a gene. The CDR3 loop spans 17 amino acids. The CDR3 sequence is CASSSTIQGAYTGELFF. The CDR3 DNA is TGTGCCAGCAGCTCCACCATACAGGGGGCGTACACCGGGGAGCTGTTTTTT.

The DNA for the CDR3 is TGTGCCAGCACACCCCGATATCAGGCTAACTATGGCTACACCTTC. Translation gives CASTPRYQANYGYTF. This sequence joins TRBV6-5 and TRBJ1-2; D not certain. The CDR3 is 15 residues long. The germline V gene encodes CDR1 MNHEY and CDR2 SVGAGI. V lost 7 bases and J 0 bases, leaving 15 bases between the germline ends.

This clone was detected once. The chain carries TRBV7-6 and TRBJ2-3; tentatively, D is TRBD1 (5 bases). The CDR3 has 13 residues. Germline lookup yields CDR1 SGHVS and CDR2 FNYEAQ. Trimming removed 5 bases from V and 4 bases from J, with 10 bases in between. This chain's CDR3 is CASSILTADTQYF. The CDR3 DNA sequence: TGTGCCAGCAGCATCTTGACAGCAGATACGCAGTATTTT.

The chain couples TRBV11-1 to TRBJ1-2; perhaps TRBD1 as D (5 bases). This CDR3 contains 13 residues. The V gene's germline CDR1 is SGHAT and CDR2 FQDESV (reference sequence). Trimming took 5 bases from V and 4 from J, leaving 11 bases between them. CDR3 DNA: TGTGCCAGCAGCCAGGGATCGGGCTATGGCTACACCTTC. Its protein is CASSQGSGYGYTF.

The genes are TRBV2 and TRBJ1-6, with D perhaps matching TRBD1 (5 bases). The length of the CDR3 is 14 residues. V dropped 4 bases and J dropped 9 bases, with 13 bases sitting between them. The germline V gene has CDR1 SNHLY and CDR2 FYNNEI. The CDR3 loop is CASSVVTGVSPLHF. As DNA, the CDR3 is TGTGCCAGCAGTGTAGTTACAGGCGTTTCACCCCTCCACTTT. Variable domain in full (rest from reference TRBV2 and TRBJ1-6): EPEVTQTPSHQVTQMGQEVILRCVPISNHLYFYWYRQILGQKVEFLVSFYNNEISEKSEIFDDQFSVERPDGSNFTLKIRSTKLEDSAMYFCASSVVTGVSPLHFGNGTRLTVT.

Only one count was recorded for this clone. The chain couples TRBV27 to TRBJ2-7, with a possible D match to TRBD1 (6 bases). The CDR3 sequence is 16 residues long. Trimming removed 2 bases from V and 2 bases from J, with 16 bases in between. Germline values: CDR1 MNHEY, CDR2 SMNVEV (reference sequence). The CDR3 protein is CASSLRGGQDPYEQYF. The CDR3 DNA reads as TGTGCCAGCAGTTTACGTGGGGGCCAGGACCCCTACGAGCAGTACTTC.

In this sample, this clone turned up once. The chain links TRBV14 to TRBJ2-1, with a possible D match to TRBD1 (6 bases). The V gene lost 1 base and the J gene lost 2 bases, with 9 bases spanning the gap. Germline assignment: CDR1 SGHDN and CDR2 FVKESK. The CDR3 has 15 amino acids. CDR3 amino acids: CASSQGYRAYNEQFF. CDR3 DNA: TGTGCCAGCAGCCAAGGCTACAGGGCCTACAATGAGCAGTTCTTC.

The chain recombines TRBV27 with TRBJ1-6, with D possibly TRBD1 on 5 matching bases. There are 17 residues in the CDR3. Trimming took 5 bases from V and 1 from J, leaving 15 bases between them. Per germline, CDR1 MNHEY and CDR2 SMNVEV (reference sequence). CDR3 in amino acids: CASSPGVGRSYNSPLHF. DNA for the CDR3: TGTGCCAGCAGTCCGGGGGTCGGGCGTTCCTATAATTCACCCCTCCACTTT.

The CDR3 spells CASSRSGTAQYF. DNA of the CDR3: TGTGCCAGCAGCCGTAGCGGAACTGCGCAGTATTTT. The gene calls are TRBV7-3 and TRBJ2-3; D possibly corresponds to TRBD2 (6 bases). CDR1 and CDR2 from the germline V gene are SGHTA and FQGTGA. The V and J ends lost 5 bases and 10 bases respectively, with 13 bases between them. This CDR3 has 12 amino acids.

The rearrangement uses TRBV9 and TRBJ2-1; possibly TRBD2 for D (7 bases). Looked up from germline, CDR1 is SGDLS and CDR2 is YYNGEE. The CDR3 loop spans 19 amino acids. The V and J ends lost 1 base and 0 bases respectively, with 20 bases between them. The CDR3 loop reads CASSVRPFGGRSSYNEQFF. The CDR3 region has the DNA TGTGCCAGCAGCGTAAGACCCTTCGGGGGGCGTAGCTCCTACAATGAGCAGTTCTTC.

This rearrangement joins TRBV5-6 to TRBJ2-2; a possible D gene is TRBD1 (5 bases). V lost 0 bases and J lost 4, with 7 bases in between. The CDR3 has 14 amino acids. Germline loops: CDR1 SGHDT, CDR2 YYEEEE. This CDR3 reads CASSLVQGTGELFF. CDR3 coding DNA: TGTGCCAGCAGCTTGGTGCAGGGCACCGGGGAGCTGTTTTTT.

V gene TRBV6-5 combines with J gene TRBJ1-2; D remains unclear. Germline V CDR1 and CDR2: MNHEY, SVGAGI. With 7 bases removed from V and 4 bases from J, the gap between germline ends came to 13 bases. The CDR3 is 13 amino acids. The CDR3 sequence is CASTGTDFYGYTF. DNA of the CDR3: TGTGCCAGCACCGGCACCGACTTCTATGGCTACACCTTC.

CDR3 in amino acids: CASRLPGQGYNEQFF. The CDR3 coding sequence is TGTGCCAGCAGGTTACCGGGACAGGGCTACAATGAGCAGTTCTTC. The genes are TRBV7-2 and TRBJ2-1, with 9 bases lining up with TRBD1. The CDR3 spans 15 residues. Germline V gene lookup returns CDR1 SGHTA and CDR2 FQGNSA. With 6 bases clipped from V and 3 bases from J, the junction kept 6 bases outside the gene matches.

The genes are TRBV6-2 or TRBV6-3 and TRBJ1-6, with D possibly matching TRBD1 (6 bases). V lost 5 bases, J lost 9 bases, and 20 bases lay in between. Germline V gene data show CDR1 as MNHEY and CDR2 as SVGEGT. The CDR3 length is 16 residues. CDR3 nucleotide sequence: TGTGCCAGCAGTCTCCGAGACAGGCTATTAGGTTCACCCCTCCACTTT. This gives the protein CASSLRDRLLGSPLHF.

This chain links TRBV27 with TRBJ1-2; 7 positions match TRBD1. With V trimmed by 5 bases and J by 7 bases, 7 bases remained unmatched. Germline assignment: CDR1 MNHEY and CDR2 SMNVEV (reference sequence). The CDR3 covers 13 residues. The CDR3 loop reads CASSPGTVRGYTF. The DNA for the CDR3 is TGTGCCAGCAGTCCGGGGACAGTGCGTGGCTACACCTTC.

V is TRBV19 and J is TRBJ2-6, with a possible D match to TRBD1 (6 bases). The V and J ends lost 5 bases and 1 base respectively, with 9 bases between them. The CDR3 loop spans 15 amino acids. Germline CDR1 reads LNHDA; CDR2 reads SQIVND (reference sequence). Written as DNA, the CDR3 is TGTGCCAGTAGTGGAGACAGGTCTGGGGCCAACGTCCTGACTTTC. Translation: CASSGDRSGANVLTF.

CDR3 sequence reads: CASSPVQASSYNEQFF. The CDR3 DNA reads TGTGCCAGCTCACCGGTACAGGCCAGCTCCTACAATGAGCAGTTCTTC. V gene TRBV18 combines with J gene TRBJ2-1; D is perhaps TRBD1 (5 bases). The V and J ends lost 3 bases and 0 bases respectively, with 12 bases between them. CDR1 and CDR2 from the germline V gene are KGHSH and LQKENI. This CDR3 is built from 16 residues.

The chain uses TRBV9 and TRBJ2-7, with D maybe TRBD2 (7 bases). This CDR3 has 16 residues. Germline V gene lookup returns CDR1 SGDLS and CDR2 YYNGEE. V was shortened by 3 bases and J by 3 bases, with 19 bases between the two germline ends. This CDR3 reads CASSAGGAGPLYEQYF. The CDR3 DNA reads TGTGCCAGCAGCGCTGGGGGGGCAGGGCCCCTCTACGAGCAGTACTTC.